The clone carrying this TCR beta chain was detected once. The data are from a study of blood T cell repertoires in COVID-19. Study in general: Material from acute and convalescent COVID-19 was sourced from the United States, Italy and Spain. The analysed material was cDNA or gDNA that came from T cells, B-cell-depleted T cells, or PBMCs.

Here immunoSEQ multiplex PCR was the method, and the copy in TCRdb shows in-frame clones only, minus some. This table holds nearly 55,000 clones, 70% to 90% found once. V lost 7 bases, J lost 3 bases, and 4 bases stayed unmatched. Per germline, CDR1 LGHNA and CDR2 YNFKEQ. CDR3 length equals 15 residues. Sequencing was performed on peripheral blood. V usage is TRBV4-2 and J usage is TRBJ2-1; 12 bases align to TRBD2. This TCR was sampled from a man aged 70-80 years with active COVID-19. The CDR3 region is CASTRLAGDYNEQFF. In nucleotides, the CDR3 is TGTGCCAGCACCCGACTAGCGGGGGACTACAATGAGCAGTTCTTC.